This entry lists 18 T cell receptor beta chains sequenced from one sample in a study of beta chain features in type 1 diabetes. These receptors are not linked to any known antigen. Study-wide points: Among patients with Type 1 diabetes, TCRB CDR3s were moderately but significantly shorter in every one of the four CD4+ subsets.

The isolated RNA, all of it, was reverse transcribed, so expressed TCRB transcripts were what got sequenced. Only in-frame clones appear in the TCRdb table, and some are missing; sequencing was by immunoSEQ multiplex PCR. The sample yields a few hundred thousand clones, 8.5% to 10% seen once. Sequencing input: central memory CD4+ T cells from blood. The receptors come from a man aged 30-40 years with type 1 diabetes.

The V gene is TRBV4-2, the J gene TRBJ2-3; D assignment may be TRBD1 or TRBD2 (5 bases each). Between the trimmed V and J ends, which lost 4 bases and 3 bases, there was a span of 8 bases. CDR1 is LGHNA, CDR2 YNFKEQ, per germline. The CDR3 contains 13 residues. Written as DNA, the CDR3 is TGTGCCAGCAGCCCGGGACCGACAGATACGCAGTATTTT. As protein: CASSPGPTDTQYF.

This clone was observed a handful of times. V gene TRBV5-1 combines with J gene TRBJ2-7; 11 bases map to TRBD2. In germline, CDR1 is SGHRS, CDR2 YFSETQ. J lost 2 bases, V lost 2 bases, and 6 bases had no gene match. The CDR3 spans 16 residues. CDR3 DNA: TGCGCCAGCAGCTTTCTAGCTAGCGGGAGGCCCTACGAGCAGTACTTC. Protein sequence: CASSFLASGRPYEQYF. The whole variable domain, filled in from reference TRBV5-1 and TRBJ2-7, reads KAGVTQTPRYLIKTRGQQVTLSCSPISGHRSVSWYQQTPGQGLQFLFEYFSETQRNKGNFPGRFSGRQFSNSRSEMNVSTLELGDSALYLCASSFLASGRPYEQYFGPGTRLTVT.

This chain links TRBV13 with TRBJ2-1; TRBD2 aligns across 8 bases. This CDR3 spans 14 amino acids. Germline V gives CDR1 PRHDT, CDR2 FYEKMQ (reference sequence). J gave up 7 bases and V 2 bases, and 4 bases lay outside the gene matches. CDR3 DNA sequence: TGTGCCAGCAGCTTACCGGGACTAGTAAATGAGCAGTTCTTC. Translating gives CASSLPGLVNEQFF.

This clone was seen a handful of times. This rearrangement joins TRBV7-3 to TRBJ2-7, with 16 bases that match TRBD2. CDR3 size: 18 residues. Germline V gene lookup returns CDR1 SGHTA and CDR2 FQGTGA. V trimming: 1 base; J trimming: 7 bases; junction bases outside the gene matches: 10. CDR3: CASSLKGLAGGPTREQYF. The CDR3 DNA sequence: TGTGCCAGCAGCTTAAAGGGACTAGCGGGAGGGCCCACTCGAGAGCAGTACTTC. Full variable domain (outside the CDR3, taken from reference TRBV7-3 and TRBJ2-7): GAGVSQTPSNKVTEKGKYVELRCDPISGHTALYWYRQSLGQGPEFLIYFQGTGAADDSGLPNDRFFAVRPEGSVSTLKIQRTERGDSAVYLCASSLKGLAGGPTREQYFGPGTRLTVT.

This chain joins TRBV6-5 and TRBJ2-7; possible D gene TRBD1, 6 bases. Deletions cut 0 bases from V and 2 bases from J, with 11 bases between. This CDR3 contains 15 residues. Germline V gene lookup returns CDR1 MNHEY and CDR2 SVGAGI. CDR3 protein: CASSYSGRGTYEQYF. The DNA of the CDR3 is TGTGCCAGCAGTTACTCGGGCAGGGGTACCTACGAGCAGTACTTC.

This clone was observed a handful of times. V gene TRBV20-1 combines with J gene TRBJ1-1; possibly TRBD1 for D (5 bases). Trimming took 4 bases from V and 8 from J, leaving 8 bases between them. The CDR3 contains 10 residues. The germline CDR1 and CDR2 sequences are DFQATT and SNEGSKA (reference sequence). CDR3 DNA sequence: TGCAGTGCTATGGAGGGGGAAGCTTTCTTT. Protein: CSAMEGEAFF.

Concerning this clone itself: Other DNA sequences from this sample encode an identical CDR3 as well. The rearrangement joins TRBV7-9 to TRBJ2-5; a weak D match, TRBD2 (6 bases). From germline, CDR1 is SEHNR and CDR2 FQNEAQ (reference sequence). Trimming cost V 1 base and J 5 bases, with 11 bases left between them. This CDR3 is 14 amino acids long. CDR3 sequence reads: CASSLGRGGETQYF. CDR3 in DNA: TGTGCCAGCAGCTTAGGCCGGGGAGGTGAGACCCAGTACTTC.

The V and J genes are TRBV6-1 and TRBJ1-1; D remains ambiguous. With 1 base removed from V and 1 base from J, the gap between germline ends came to 22 bases. Germline CDR1 and CDR2: MNHNS and SASEGT. The CDR3 runs to 19 residues. The chain's CDR3 is CASSEGLGQATKGNTEAFF. The CDR3 nucleotides are TGTGCCAGCAGTGAAGGTCTAGGGCAGGCAACGAAGGGGAACACTGAAGCTTTCTTT.

This clone was detected ten times or more. This rearrangement joins TRBV5-4 to TRBJ1-1; D not certain. CDR1 SGHNT and CDR2 YYREEE come from the germline V gene (reference sequence). The CDR3 loop spans 12 amino acids. Trimming took 2 bases from V and 3 from J, leaving 5 bases between them. The chain's CDR3 is CASSLVHTEAFF. DNA of the CDR3: TGTGCCAGCAGCTTAGTGCACACTGAAGCTTTCTTT.

This clone was seen only a few times. The genes are TRBV5-1 and TRBJ1-4, with 8 positions matching TRBD1. Per germline, CDR1 SGHRS and CDR2 YFSETQ. This CDR3 has 15 amino acids. After removal of 5 bases from V and 6 bases from J, the junction contained 9 bases not matched to a gene. The CDR3 protein is CASRDDRGLYEKLFF. CDR3 coding DNA: TGCGCCAGCAGAGATGACAGGGGTTTGTATGAAAAACTGTTTTTT.

In its sample, this clone was seen a few times. The CDR3: CASSSTLTGYNEKLFF. In DNA, the CDR3 is TGTGCCAGCAGCTCTACCCTGACAGGGTATAATGAAAAACTGTTTTTT. This chain joins TRBV7-9 and TRBJ1-4; TRBD1 matches at 7 bases. The CDR3 consists of 16 residues. Germline CDR1 is SEHNR and CDR2 is FQNEAQ (reference sequence). V lost 4 bases, J lost 4 bases, and 9 bases stayed unmatched. Full variable domain (rest looked up from reference TRBV7-9 and TRBJ1-4): DTGVSQNPRHKITKRGQNVTFRCDPISEHNRLYWYRQTLGQGPEFLTYFQNEAQLEKSRLLSDRFSAERPKGSFSTLEIQRTEQGDSAMYLCASSSTLTGYNEKLFFGSGTQLSVL.

This chain uses TRBV7-9 with TRBJ2-5; no definite D call. The CDR3 runs 13 residues. Germline lookup yields CDR1 SEHNR and CDR2 FQNEAQ (reference sequence). Trimming took off 0 bases at V and 2 bases at J, with 4 bases between the two ends. The CDR3 protein is CASSLANQETQYF. The CDR3 coding sequence is TGTGCCAGCAGCTTAGCCAATCAAGAGACCCAGTACTTC.

A few counts support this clone. V is TRBV6-5 and J is TRBJ1-3, with D uncertain. The germline CDR1 and CDR2 sequences are MNHEY and SVGAGI. The CDR3 has 13 residues. The V and J ends lost 5 bases and 4 bases respectively, with 9 bases between them. The CDR3 loop reads CASSQWEGNTIYF. The CDR3 DNA is TGTGCCAGCAGTCAGTGGGAAGGAAACACCATATATTTT.

The CDR3 loop reads CASSPRKGAIYEQYF. CDR3 in DNA: TGTGCCAGCTCACCAAGAAAGGGGGCGATCTACGAGCAGTACTTC. The chain recombines TRBV5-4 with TRBJ2-7; TRBD1 agrees at 7 bases. Trimming removed 7 bases from V and 3 bases from J; junction bases left unmatched: 13. The CDR3 is 15 residues long. CDR1 is SGHNT and CDR2 is YYREEE in the germline V gene (reference sequence). Complete variable domain (other parts from reference TRBV5-4 and TRBJ2-7): ETGVTQSPTHLIKTRGQQVTLRCSSQSGHNTVSWYQQALGQGPQFIFQYYREEENGRGNFPPRFSGLQFPNYSSELNVNALELDDSALYLCASSPRKGAIYEQYFGPGTRLTVT.

To note about this clone: One junction end disagrees with the germline gene, perhaps due to a read error. This sequence joins TRBV6-5 and TRBJ2-7; D perhaps matches TRBD1 (6 bases). CDR3 size: 14 residues. CDR1 is MNHEY, CDR2 SVGAGI, per germline. CDR3 sequence reads: CAISESQGHHEQYF. The CDR3 DNA follows: TGTGCCATCAGTGAGTCTCAGGGGCACCACGAGCAGTACTTC.

Many counts were recorded for this clone. The chain is built from TRBV21-1 and TRBJ2-1. TRBV21-1 is an annotated pseudogene. This CDR3 is 10 amino acids long. The CDR3 reads CASIRGTEFF. Written as DNA, the CDR3 is TGTGCCAGTATACGGGGCACAGAGTTCTTC.

This sequence joins TRBV1 and TRBJ2-3; the D call of TRBD2 is as the table states it, not checked on the DNA. TRBV1 is labeled a pseudogene. This CDR3 comprises 18 residues. The CDR3 DNA reads as TGCACCAGCAGCCAGGACACCGGGGGATCTCTAAGCACAGATACGCAGTATTTT. Residues: CTSSQDTGGSLSTDTQYF.

This clone was counted only a few times. This chain joins TRBV7-8 and TRBJ1-2; D remains unclear. Per the germline V gene, CDR1 is SGHVS and CDR2 is FQNEAQ. Trimming shortened V by 5 bases and J by 0 bases, and 10 bases separated the two germline ends. This CDR3 has 14 residues. CDR3 sequence (DNA): TGTGCCAGCAGCCGGCCAGCAGCTAACTATGGCTACACCTTC. This encodes CASSRPAANYGYTF.